The next 22 T cell receptor beta chains were all read from a single sample in a study of blood T cell repertoires in COVID-19. Generated by immunoSEQ multiplex PCR, the TCRdb table keeps only in-frame clones and is missing some. The repertoire consists of fewer than 200,000 clones, with 80% to 85% occurring once and the leading ten covering 9.1%. The sample consisted of peripheral blood. These receptors came from a woman of 80 years or more with active or convalescent COVID-19.

This rearrangement joins TRBV2 to TRBJ1-5; a weak D match, TRBD1 (6 bases). This CDR3 spans 14 amino acids. Deletions cut 6 bases from V and 2 bases from J, with 11 bases between. CDR1 and CDR2 from the germline V gene are SNHLY and FYNNEI. The CDR3 DNA sequence: TGTGCCAGCAGCCCCGGGACACGCAATCAGCCCCAGCATTTT. Translating it yields CASSPGTRNQPQHF. The full variable domain, completed using reference TRBV2 and TRBJ1-5, is EPEVTQTPSHQVTQMGQEVILRCVPISNHLYFYWYRQILGQKVEFLVSFYNNEISEKSEIFDDQFSVERPDGSNFTLKIRSTKLEDSAMYFCASSPGTRNQPQHFGDGTRLSIL.

The CDR3 spells CASSYSGIAGNTIYF. DNA for the CDR3: TGTGCCAGCAGTTACAGCGGGATAGCCGGAAACACCATATATTTT. This rearrangement joins TRBV6-5 to TRBJ1-3; D is undetermined. V was cut by 2 bases and J by 4 bases, with 12 bases left in between. Germline CDR1 and CDR2: MNHEY and SVGAGI. The length of the CDR3 is 15 residues.

V is TRBV12-5 and J is TRBJ1-5, with D possibly TRBD1 on 6 matching bases. The V end lost 2 bases, the J end lost 1 base, and 6 bases lay between the germline ends. The CDR3 is 14 residues long. Germline loops: CDR1 LGHNT, CDR2 FRNRAP. In DNA form, the CDR3 reads TGTGCTAGTGGTTTGAGGGGGAGCAATCAGCCCCAGCATTTT. Protein sequence: CASGLRGSNQPQHF.

Only one count was recorded for this clone. J is TRBJ1-1 and V is TRBV2; TRBD1 agrees at 12 bases. This CDR3 is 15 amino acids long. With V trimmed by 8 bases and J by 7 bases, 11 bases remained unmatched. The germline gives CDR1 SNHLY, CDR2 FYNNEI. The chain's CDR3 is CASAGTGGNVGEAFF. CDR3 sequence (DNA): TGTGCCAGCGCTGGGACAGGGGGCAACGTGGGTGAAGCTTTCTTT.

The count of this clone is one. The rearrangement links TRBV27 to TRBJ2-7; 9 bases are shared with TRBD1. The ends lost 1 base at V and 5 bases at J; junction bases unmatched: 6. The CDR3 loop spans 15 amino acids. The V gene's germline CDR1 is MNHEY and CDR2 SMNVEV (reference sequence). As DNA, the CDR3 is TGTGCCAGCAGTTTATACCGGGACAGGGCTAACGAGCAGTACTTC. Protein sequence: CASSLYRDRANEQYF.

This clone was found a few times. The rearrangement joins TRBV19 to TRBJ2-1, with D perhaps matching TRBD2 (5 bases). The length of the CDR3 is 16 residues. Trimming took off 0 bases at V and 5 bases at J, with 14 bases between the two ends. CDR1 and CDR2 (germline): LNHDA, SQIVND (reference sequence). The CDR3 sequence is CASSIDPNRRDNEQFF. CDR3 coding DNA: TGTGCCAGTAGTATAGATCCTAACCGGCGGGACAATGAGCAGTTCTTC. The full variable domain, completed using reference TRBV19 and TRBJ2-1, is DGGITQSPKYLFRKEGQNVTLSCEQNLNHDAMYWYRQDPGQGLRLIYYSQIVNDFQKGDIAEGYSVSREKKESFPLTVTSAQKNPTAFYLCASSIDPNRRDNEQFFGPGTRLTVL.

This clone showed up just a few times. V gene TRBV6-2 or TRBV6-3 combines with J gene TRBJ2-5; maybe TRBD2 (6 bases). Looked up from germline, CDR1 is MNHEY and CDR2 is SVGEGT. The CDR3 runs to 13 residues. Trimming left V 2 bases short and J 5 bases short, with 9 bases between. CDR3 DNA sequence: TGTGCCAGCAGTTACGGCCGGGAGGAGACCCAGTACTTC. Protein product: CASSYGREETQYF.

The CDR3 reads CASSYLLLREAFF. CDR3 bases: TGTGCCAGCAGTTACCTGCTCCTGAGGGAAGCTTTCTTT. The J gene is TRBJ1-1, the V gene TRBV6-2 or TRBV6-3; D call uncertain. The CDR3 runs to 13 residues. Germline CDR1 reads MNHEY; CDR2 reads SVGEGT. V lost 2 bases to trimming and J lost 8 bases, with 12 bases between them.

There are many counts of this clone. The genes are TRBV5-1 and TRBJ2-7; 8 bases agree with TRBD1. The V gene's germline CDR1 is SGHRS and CDR2 YFSETQ. This CDR3 contains 15 residues. The junction had 11 bases not matched to a gene; V was cut back by 4 bases and J by 5 bases. CDR3: CASSPGQGPLHEQYF. Here the CDR3 DNA reads TGCGCCAGCAGCCCAGGACAGGGCCCCCTCCACGAGCAGTACTTC.

The V call is TRBV5-1, the J call TRBJ2-4; 8 nucleotides line up with TRBD2. CDR3 size: 15 residues. Germline V lookup: CDR1 SGHRS, CDR2 YFSETQ. V lost 3 bases and J lost 7; bases outside the gene matches: 9. CDR3 in amino acids: CASSSELAEPNIQYF. The CDR3 bases are TGCGCCAGCAGCTCGGAACTAGCGGAGCCTAACATTCAGTACTTC.

V and J are TRBV6-5 and TRBJ1-6; D gene unclear. Germline V gene lookup returns CDR1 MNHEY and CDR2 SVGAGI. CDR3 length: 13 amino acids. V lost 7 bases and J 5 bases, leaving 9 bases between the germline ends. CDR3 DNA: TGTGCCAGCAAGAGCGAACATAATTCACCCCTCCACTTT. Translated, it gives CASKSEHNSPLHF.

This chain links TRBV19 with TRBJ1-5; D is possibly TRBD1 (5 bases). Looked up from germline, CDR1 is LNHDA and CDR2 is SQIVND (reference sequence). The V end lost 5 bases, the J end lost 4 bases, and 18 bases lay between the germline ends. The CDR3 consists of 16 residues. CDR3 region: CASSPGERGGNQPQHF. The CDR3 DNA reads TGTGCCAGTAGTCCCGGCGAAAGGGGAGGAAATCAGCCCCAGCATTTT.

The chain combines TRBV6-5 with TRBJ2-7; 7 nucleotides agree with TRBD1. V shed 1 base, J shed 6 bases, and the junction held 6 bases outside the gene matches. This CDR3 is built from 14 residues. Germline CDR1 is MNHEY and CDR2 is SVGAGI. The CDR3 nucleotides read TGTGCCAGCAGTTACTTTAGGGGGCGCGGCGAGCAGTACTTC. Translated: CASSYFRGRGEQYF.

CDR3 in amino acids: CASSPASGITDTQYF. CDR3 DNA: TGTGCCAGCAGCCCGGCTAGCGGAATCACAGATACGCAGTATTTT. The rearrangement joins TRBV6-5 to TRBJ2-3, with 7 bases that match TRBD2. There are 15 residues in the CDR3. The germline V gene has CDR1 MNHEY and CDR2 SVGAGI. V lost 6 bases, J lost 2 bases, and 8 bases stayed unmatched.

J is TRBJ1-1 and V is TRBV6-2 or TRBV6-3, with 9 bases lining up with TRBD1. There are 17 residues in the CDR3. The junction had 19 bases not matched to a gene; V was cut back by 6 bases and J by 8 bases. Germline V gives CDR1 MNHEY, CDR2 SVGEGT. CDR3 DNA sequence: TGTGCCAGCAGCAGATCCTCCGGGACAGGGTTTCGGATCGAAGCTTTCTTT. Protein: CASSRSSGTGFRIEAFF.

The V call is TRBV19, the J call TRBJ2-2; D gene uncertain. CDR1 is LNHDA and CDR2 is SQIVND in the germline V gene (reference sequence). Trimming took 7 bases from V and 4 from J, leaving 16 bases between them. The length of the CDR3 is 15 residues. CDR3 sequence (DNA): TGTGCCAGTACTCCCTTTGGGCAGACCACCGGGGAGCTGTTTTTT. This translates into CASTPFGQTTGELFF.

This clone was seen repeatedly, ten times or more. The chain is built from TRBV6-2 or TRBV6-3 and TRBJ1-1; possible D gene TRBD1, 5 bases. Trimming shortened V by 5 bases and J by 0 bases, and 13 bases separated the two germline ends. The CDR3 spans 15 residues. Germline CDR1 MNHEY, CDR2 SVGEGT. In nucleotides, the CDR3 is TGTGCCAGCAGTCCGCGAGGCAGGGTGAACACTGAAGCTTTCTTT. Encoded protein: CASSPRGRVNTEAFF.

This sequence joins TRBV7-2 and TRBJ1-4, with TRBD1 identical over 9 bases. Germline CDR1 and CDR2: SGHTA and FQGNSA. This CDR3 spans 15 amino acids. The V and J ends lost 5 bases and 7 bases, in that order; junction bases with no gene match: 8. CDR3 sequence: CASSRVGTGSEKLFF. As DNA, the CDR3 is TGTGCCAGCAGCCGGGTGGGGACAGGGAGTGAAAAACTGTTTTTT.

This chain links TRBV7-8 with TRBJ2-3; 7 nucleotides match TRBD1. The germline gives CDR1 SGHVS, CDR2 FQNEAQ. Germline trimming cut 4 bases from V and 5 bases from J; bases unmatched to any gene: 12. The CDR3 consists of 16 residues. Here the CDR3 reads CASSYGEGQVGDTQYF. The CDR3 coding sequence is TGTGCCAGCAGCTACGGGGAAGGACAGGTTGGAGATACGCAGTATTTT.

This rearrangement joins TRBV4-1 to TRBJ1-2; D perhaps matches TRBD1 (5 bases). The CDR3 consists of 15 residues. CDR1 and CDR2 (germline): MGHRA, YSYEKL. Trimming removed 0 bases from V and 4 bases from J, with 12 bases in between. CDR3 in amino acids: CASSQDGGALYGYTF. CDR3 in DNA: TGCGCCAGCAGCCAAGATGGCGGGGCCCTCTATGGCTACACCTTC.

This clone has only one observation. This rearrangement joins TRBV20-1 to TRBJ1-1; D remains ambiguous. Trimming pared 6 bases from V and 0 bases from J, leaving 2 bases between. The CDR3 length is 10 residues. Germline CDR1 DFQATT, CDR2 SNEGSKA (reference sequence). CDR3 sequence (DNA): TGCAGTGCCGTGAACACTGAAGCTTTCTTT. This gives the protein CSAVNTEAFF.

The chain combines TRBV5-6 with TRBJ1-2; D not resolved. Between the trimmed V and J ends, which lost 0 bases and 6 bases, there was a span of 15 bases. The CDR3 runs 15 residues. Per the germline V gene, CDR1 is SGHDT and CDR2 is YYEEEE. CDR3 sequence (DNA): TGTGCCAGCAGCTTGGCGGCAGTCTTACGGGATGGCTACACCTTC. Translation gives CASSLAAVLRDGYTF.